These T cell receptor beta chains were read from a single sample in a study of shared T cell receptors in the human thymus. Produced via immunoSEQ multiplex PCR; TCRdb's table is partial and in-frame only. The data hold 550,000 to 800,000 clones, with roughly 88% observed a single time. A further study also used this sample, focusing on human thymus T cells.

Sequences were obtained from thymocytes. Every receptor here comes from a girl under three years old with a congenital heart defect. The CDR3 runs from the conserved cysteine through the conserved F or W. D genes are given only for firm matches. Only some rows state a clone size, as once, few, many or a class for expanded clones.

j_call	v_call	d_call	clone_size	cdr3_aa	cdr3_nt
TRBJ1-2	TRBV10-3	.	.	CAISGERNYGYTF	TGTGCCATCAGTGGGGAGCGAAACTATGGCTACACCTTC
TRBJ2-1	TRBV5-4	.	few	CASSLVHYNEQFF	TGTGCCAGCAGCTTGGTACATTACAATGAGCAGTTCTTC
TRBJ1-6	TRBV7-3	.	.	CASSLSRGNSPLHF	TGTGCCAGCAGCTTATCAAGGGGGAATTCACCCCTCCACTTT
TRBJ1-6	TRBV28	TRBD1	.	CASSLIPGGTGSYNSPLHF	TGTGCCAGCAGTTTAATTCCAGGGGGCACTGGCTCCTATAATTCACCCCTCCACTTT
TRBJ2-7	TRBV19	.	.	CASSIGRGRTYEQYF	TGTGCCAGTAGTATAGGTCGGGGTCGGACCTACGAGCAGTACTTC
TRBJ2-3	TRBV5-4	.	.	CASSLGLRGNTDTQYF	TGTGCCAGCAGCTTGGGCTTGCGGGGCAACACAGATACGCAGTATTTT
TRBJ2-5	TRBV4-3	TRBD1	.	CASSPETGKETQYF	TGCGCCAGCAGCCCCGAGACAGGGAAAGAGACCCAGTACTTC
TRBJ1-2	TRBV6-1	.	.	CASSELFPILADGYTF	TGTGCCAGCAGTGAACTCTTCCCCATATTAGCGGATGGCTACACCTTC
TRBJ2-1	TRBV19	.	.	CASSIRGGYNEQFF	TGTGCCAGTAGTATCCGGGGTGGATACAATGAGCAGTTCTTC
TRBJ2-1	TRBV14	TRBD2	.	CASSQADLKAGGGYNEQFF	TGTGCCAGCAGCCAAGCAGACCTTAAGGCTGGCGGGGGTTACAATGAGCAGTTCTTC
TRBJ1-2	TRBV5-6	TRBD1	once	CASSLKAPGQYYGYTF	TGTGCCAGCAGCTTGAAAGCCCCGGGACAGTACTATGGCTACACCTTC
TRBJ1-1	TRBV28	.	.	CASSLWTGRNTEAFF	TGTGCCAGCAGTTTATGGACAGGTAGGAACACTGAAGCTTTCTTT
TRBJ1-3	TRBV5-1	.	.	CASSTGSGNTIYF	TGCGCCAGCAGCACGGGCTCTGGAAACACCATATATTTT
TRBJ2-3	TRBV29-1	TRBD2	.	CSVAGGGTQYF	TGCAGCGTTGCCGGGGGGGGTACGCAGTATTTT
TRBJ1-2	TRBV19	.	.	CASSIAPTAPYGYTF	TGTGCCAGTAGTATAGCTCCGACAGCGCCCTATGGCTACACCTTC
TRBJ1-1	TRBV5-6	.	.	CASSWGQANTEAFF	TGTGCCAGCAGCTGGGGACAAGCGAACACTGAAGCTTTCTTT
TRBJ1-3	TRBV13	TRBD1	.	CASSPRTGRNTIYF	TGTGCCAGCAGCCCAAGGACAGGGCGCAACACCATATATTTT
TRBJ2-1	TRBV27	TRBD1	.	CASSFDMNRTGVHNEQFF	TGTGCCAGCAGTTTTGACATGAATAGGACAGGGGTGCACAATGAGCAGTTCTTC
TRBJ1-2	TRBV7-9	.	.	CASSLVTPYGYTF	TGTGCCAGCAGCTTAGTCACACCCTATGGCTACACCTTC
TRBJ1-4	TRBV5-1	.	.	CASSLMGHSNEKLFF	TGCGCCAGCAGCTTGATGGGACACAGTAATGAAAAACTGTTTTTT
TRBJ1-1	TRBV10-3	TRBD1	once	CAIRGDRNTEAFF	TGTGCCATCAGGGGGGACAGGAACACTGAAGCTTTCTTT
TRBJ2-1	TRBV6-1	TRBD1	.	CASTDRDRNSTSYNEQFF	TGTGCCAGCACTGACCGGGACAGGAACAGCACCTCCTACAATGAGCAGTTCTTC
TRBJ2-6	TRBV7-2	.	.	CASSLIPGHLLPGANVLTF	TGTGCCAGCAGCCTAATCCCGGGACATCTGCTACCTGGGGCCAACGTCCTGACTTTC
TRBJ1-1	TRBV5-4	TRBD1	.	CASRSRDRGRGAFF	TGTGCCAGCAGGTCCCGGGACAGGGGCCGTGGAGCTTTCTTT
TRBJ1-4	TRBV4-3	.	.	CASSRPGDGKLQYKDEKLFF	TGCGCCAGCAGCCGCCCGGGGGACGGGAAACTTCAATATAAGGATGAAAAACTGTTTTTT
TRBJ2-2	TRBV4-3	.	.	CASSQDLSRAGNTGELFF	TGCGCCAGCAGCCAAGATCTAAGTCGGGCGGGGAACACCGGGGAGCTGTTTTTT
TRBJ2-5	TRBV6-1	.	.	CASSEAWGVGTQYF	TGTGCCAGCAGTGAAGCATGGGGGGTCGGGACCCAGTACTTC
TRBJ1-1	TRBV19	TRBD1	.	CASNTNRDRIETNTEAFF	TGTGCCAGTAACACTAACCGGGACAGAATCGAAACTAACACTGAAGCTTTCTTT
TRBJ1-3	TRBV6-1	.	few	CASSEGHREGNTIYF	TGTGCCAGCAGTGAGGGCCACAGGGAAGGAAACACCATATATTTT
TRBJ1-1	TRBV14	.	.	CASSQDEPPNTEAFF	TGTGCCAGCAGCCAAGATGAGCCACCCAACACTGAAGCTTTCTTT
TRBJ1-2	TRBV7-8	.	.	CASSPEQGNPQNYGYTF	TGTGCCAGCAGCCCTGAGCAGGGAAACCCGCAGAACTATGGCTACACCTTC
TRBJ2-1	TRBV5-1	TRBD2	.	CASSPPGTSTFNEQFF	TGCGCCAGCAGCCCCCCCGGGACTAGCACCTTTAATGAGCAGTTCTTC
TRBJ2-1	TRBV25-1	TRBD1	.	CASSDRQGSHNEQFF	TGTGCCAGCAGTGATCGACAGGGGAGCCACAATGAGCAGTTCTTC
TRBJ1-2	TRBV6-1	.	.	CASSERAGRGQFYGYTF	TGTGCCAGCAGTGAACGGGCTGGTAGGGGCCAGTTCTATGGCTACACCTTC
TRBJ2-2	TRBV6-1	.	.	CASSVRGANTGELFF	TGTGCCAGCAGCGTCAGGGGTGCGAACACCGGGGAGCTGTTTTTT
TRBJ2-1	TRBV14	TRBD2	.	CASSRPRGTSGGPNEQFF	TGTGCCAGCAGCCGCCCGCGCGGGACTAGCGGGGGGCCCAATGAGCAGTTCTTC
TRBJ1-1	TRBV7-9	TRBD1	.	CASSLAPWAGGDGAFF	TGTGCCAGCAGCTTAGCCCCGTGGGCAGGGGGCGATGGAGCTTTCTTT
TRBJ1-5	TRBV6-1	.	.	CASSDSYSNQPQHF	TGTGCCAGCAGCGACAGTTATAGCAATCAGCCCCAGCATTTT
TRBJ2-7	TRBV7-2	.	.	CASRGQSLSYEQYF	TGTGCCAGCAGAGGACAGTCGCTATCCTACGAGCAGTACTTC
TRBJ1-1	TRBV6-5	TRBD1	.	CASSRGGLNTEAFF	TGTGCCAGCAGTAGAGGGGGCCTGAACACTGAAGCTTTCTTT